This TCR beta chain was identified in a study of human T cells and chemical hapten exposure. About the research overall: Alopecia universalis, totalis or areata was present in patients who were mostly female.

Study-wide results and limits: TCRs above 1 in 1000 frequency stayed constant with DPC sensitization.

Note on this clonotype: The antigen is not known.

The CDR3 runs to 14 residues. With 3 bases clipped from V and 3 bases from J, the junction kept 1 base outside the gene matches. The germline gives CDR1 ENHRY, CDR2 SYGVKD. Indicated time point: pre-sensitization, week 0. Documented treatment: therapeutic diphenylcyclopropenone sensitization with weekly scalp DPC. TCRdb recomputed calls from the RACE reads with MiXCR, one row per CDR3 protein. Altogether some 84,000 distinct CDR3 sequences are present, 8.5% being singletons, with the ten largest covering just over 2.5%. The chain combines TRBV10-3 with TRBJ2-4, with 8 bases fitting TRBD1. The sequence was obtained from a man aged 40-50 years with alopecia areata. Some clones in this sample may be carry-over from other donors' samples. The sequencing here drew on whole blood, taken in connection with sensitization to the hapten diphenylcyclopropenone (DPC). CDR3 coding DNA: TGTGCCATCAGTGAAACAGGGGGCAAAAACATTCAGTACTTC. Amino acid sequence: CAISETGGKNIQYF.